A single sample is the source of the 17 T cell receptor beta chains below, sequenced in a study of blood T cells in healthy people across ages. The second PCR ran about 6 to 11 cycles with a sample-barcoded 5' primer and J-beta primers. TCRdb used MiXCR to reprocess the 5' RACE reads, holding one entry per CDR3 protein. In the table there are some 900,000 distinct CDR3 sequences, 40% to 60% of which are singletons. The sequenced sample was blood. These receptors all stem from a man younger than 40 in good health.

V usage is TRBV4-3 and J usage is TRBJ2-1; no definite D call. Trimming left V 1 base short and J 6 bases short, with 10 bases between. The CDR3 contains 14 residues. Per the germline V gene, CDR1 is LGHNA and CDR2 is YSLEER. The CDR3 coding sequence is TGCGCCAGCAGCCAAGTATGGGGATCCAATGAGCAGTTCTTC. Translating gives CASSQVWGSNEQFF.

This clonotype appeared once. The junction departs from germline at one end; a sequencing error may be responsible. The chain carries TRBV11-2 and TRBJ1-2; possibly TRBD1 for D (6 bases). The CDR3 length is 13 residues. Germline CDR1 reads SGHAT; CDR2 reads FQNNGV. CDR3 sequence (DNA): TGTGTCAGCAGCCCTCAGGGGTTCGAAGGCTACACCTTC. Its protein product is CVSSPQGFEGYTF.

This clonotype was observed a single time. This chain connects TRBV6-2 or TRBV6-3 to TRBJ2-1; possible D gene TRBD2, 5 bases. This CDR3 has 13 residues. Per the germline V gene, CDR1 is MNHEY and CDR2 is SVGEGT. The V end was cut by 7 bases, the J end by 3 bases, with 10 bases between. CDR3 sequence reads: CASTLGSYNEQFF. CDR3 DNA sequence: TGTGCCAGCACATTAGGGAGCTACAATGAGCAGTTCTTC.

The gene calls are TRBV24-1 and TRBJ2-1; 7 positions match TRBD1. Germline V gene sequence: CDR1 KGHDR, CDR2 SFDVKD. V shed 4 bases and J 2 bases; nucleotides not matched to a gene: 4. The CDR3 has 15 amino acids. CDR3 in amino acids: CATSEGQSPYNEQFF. The CDR3 DNA reads as TGTGCCACCAGTGAGGGACAGAGCCCCTACAATGAGCAGTTCTTC.

The V gene is TRBV7-2, the J gene TRBJ2-3, with TRBD2 identical over 9 bases. CDR3 length: 17 amino acids. The V and J ends lost 1 base and 7 bases, in that order; junction bases with no gene match: 12. CDR1 and CDR2 from the germline V gene are SGHTA and FQGNSA. CDR3 residues: CASSLVSRGGARYTQYF. DNA of the CDR3: TGTGCCAGCAGCTTAGTCTCCCGCGGGGGGGCTCGATATACGCAGTATTTT.

The chain combines TRBV10-3 with TRBJ2-3; 7 bases align to TRBD1. J gave up 2 bases and V 5 bases, and 10 bases lay outside the gene matches. The CDR3 runs 16 residues. The germline V gene encodes CDR1 ENHRY and CDR2 SYGVKD. CDR3 nucleotides: TGTGCCATCAGTCAGAAGACAGGGCTTGTCACAGATACGCAGTATTTT. The encoded protein is CAISQKTGLVTDTQYF.

This clonotype was picked up a small number of times. In DNA, the CDR3 is TGCGCCAGCAGCCGAACAACTCCGGGGGGAACAGATACGCAGTATTTT. This codes for CASSRTTPGGTDTQYF. The rearrangement uses TRBV4-1 and TRBJ2-3; 7 bases map to TRBD2. The CDR3 covers 16 residues. V lost 4 bases and J lost 3; bases outside the gene matches: 10. Germline V gives CDR1 MGHRA, CDR2 YSYEKL.

Here the CDR3 reads CSSLDRPTDTQYF. DNA for the CDR3: TGCAGTTCCTTGGACAGGCCGACAGATACGCAGTATTTT. This chain connects TRBV20-1 to TRBJ2-3; TRBD1 matches at 7 bases. The V segment lost 8 bases and the J segment 3 bases; nucleotides outside the gene matches: 8. Germline V CDR1 and CDR2: DFQATT, SNEGSKA (reference sequence). The CDR3 runs 13 residues.

In this sample, this clonotype turned up a few times. This chain joins TRBV5-6 and TRBJ1-6; D call uncertain. This CDR3 spans 16 amino acids. The V end lost 4 bases, the J end lost 7 bases, and 18 bases lay between the germline ends. The germline V gene has CDR1 SGHDT and CDR2 YYEEEE. As DNA, the CDR3 is TGTGCCAGCAGCCTCCCTCTGGGGAGGGAGAATTCACCCCTCCACTTT. It specifies CASSLPLGRENSPLHF. Full variable domain (outside the CDR3, taken from reference TRBV5-6 and TRBJ1-6): DAGVTQSPTHLIKTRGQQVTLRCSPKSGHDTVSWYQQALGQGPQFIFQYYEEEERQRGNFPDRFSGHQFPNYSSELNVNALLLGDSALYLCASSLPLGRENSPLHFGNGTRLTVT.

CDR3 coding DNA: TGCGCCAGCAGCCAAAGGCCGACAGGAGGGTTAGGAGAGCAGTACTTC. This sequence encodes CASSQRPTGGLGEQYF. V gene TRBV4-1 combines with J gene TRBJ2-5, with D possibly called TRBD1 or TRBD2 (6 bases each). The V end lost 2 bases, the J end lost 11 bases, and 24 bases lay between the germline ends. The V gene's germline CDR1 is MGHRA and CDR2 YSYEKL. This CDR3 is built from 16 residues.

The chain couples TRBV29-1 to TRBJ2-3; D is ambiguous. The V end lost 4 bases, the J end lost 0 bases, and 8 bases lay between the germline ends. Germline assignment: CDR1 SQVTM and CDR2 ANQGSEA. CDR3 length: 13 residues. The CDR3 DNA follows: TGCAGCGTTGGTCACTCTAGCACAGATACGCAGTATTTT. It specifies CSVGHSSTDTQYF.

The chain links TRBV4-3 to TRBJ2-3; D is possibly TRBD1 or TRBD2 (6 bases each). Germline V gives CDR1 LGHNA, CDR2 YSLEER. V lost 1 base and J lost 3, with 14 bases in between. The CDR3 loop spans 16 amino acids. The CDR3 DNA is TGCGCCAGCAGCCAAGGGAAGGGGGGCATGACAGATACGCAGTATTTT. Translation: CASSQGKGGMTDTQYF.

A note on this clonotype: Its ends do not fully match the called genes, so a read error is possible. The rearrangement links TRBV3-1 to TRBJ2-1; weak D call: TRBD2 (5 bases). There are 16 residues in the CDR3. CDR1 is LGHDT and CDR2 is YNNKEL in the germline V gene (reference sequence). The CDR3 here is CASSHIARTSYSEQFF. CDR3 nucleotides: TGTGCCAGCAGCCATATAGCGAGGACCTCCTACAGTGAGCAGTTCTTC.

The V and J genes are TRBV3-1 and TRBJ1-1, with D uncertain. Germline CDR1 reads LGHDT; CDR2 reads YNNKEL (reference sequence). This CDR3 spans 14 amino acids. The V end lost 2 bases, the J end lost 4 bases, and 11 bases lay between the germline ends. Here the CDR3 DNA reads TGTGCCAGCAGCCAACGCGGCCGAGGCACTGAAGCTTTCTTT. It encodes CASSQRGRGTEAFF.

CDR3 sequence reads: CASSFLYGGAGETQYF. The CDR3, as DNA: TGTGCCAGCAGCTTTCTTTACGGGGGGGCCGGAGAGACCCAGTACTTC. The chain employs TRBV7-2 and TRBJ2-5; 8 nucleotides line up with TRBD2. This CDR3 spans 16 amino acids. After removal of 3 bases from V and 4 bases from J, the junction contained 10 bases not matched to a gene. CDR1 SGHTA and CDR2 FQGNSA come from the germline V gene.

The gene calls are TRBV7-2 and TRBJ1-5, with unresolved D. The germline V gene encodes CDR1 SGHTA and CDR2 FQGNSA. The CDR3 loop spans 15 amino acids. Trimming shortened V by 5 bases and J by 2 bases, and 13 bases separated the two germline ends. CDR3: CASSTGLGGNQPQHF. CDR3 in DNA: TGTGCCAGCAGCACCGGTCTAGGTGGCAATCAGCCCCAGCATTTT.

Points on this clonotype: A clone one base away is much larger, so this may be a read error. The chain employs TRBV7-8 and TRBJ2-7; TRBD2 matches 7 bases. The V gene end was trimmed by 3 bases and the J gene end by 7 bases; junction bases not matched to a gene: 9. CDR1 and CDR2 (germline): SGHVS, FQNEAQ. The CDR3 length is 14 residues. The CDR3 DNA follows: TGTGCCAGCAGCTTTGGGACTAACTACAATGAGCAGTACTTC. It yields the protein CASSFGTNYNEQYF.